This T cell receptor (beta chain) was captured by sequencing in a study of kidney transplant recipient with SARS-CoV-2 infection. The V end was cut by 5 bases, the J end by 1 base, with 17 bases between. The CDR3 is 16 amino acids. CDR1 is MNHEY and CDR2 is SVGAGI in the germline V gene. As concerns this clonotype: This may be a read error, as it is one base from a much larger clone.

TCRdb independently ran MiXCR on the reads; one entry per CDR3 protein. Here the sample spans approximately 240,000 distinct CDR3 sequences, 29% being singletons. The V call is TRBV6-5, the J call TRBJ2-5, with D possibly TRBD1 on 6 matching bases. The source is a male patient aged 25 to 39 who had COVID-19 and was a kidney transplant recipient. Some of these T cells may belong to the graft donor. Source: a blood sample, taken at baseline and between days 110 and 120 from a kidney transplant recipient. CDR3 region: CASSKNIGQIQETQYF. As DNA, the CDR3 is TGTGCCAGCAGTAAAAACATAGGACAGATCCAAGAGACCCAGTACTTC.